This T cell receptor beta chain appears in the sequencing data of a study of T cells in tuberculosis listed by TCRdb under 2018. At the level of the whole study: To characterize T cells specific for the mycobacterial lipid antigen glucose monomycolate (GMM), the study used CD1B tetramers together with high-throughput TCR immunosequencing. With ten or so people per group, a South African clinical cohort compared IGRA-negative adolescents, IGRA-positive adolescents with latent tuberculosis, and adults with active tuberculosis.

At study entry, adolescents were screened for latent tuberculosis infection by tuberculin skin test and QuantiFERON-TB GOLD In-Tube IGRA. Immunosequencing was performed on unsorted cryopreserved PBMC and covered approximately 110,000 T cells per clinical donor on average. Eleven high schools in the Worcester region of the Western Cape, South Africa, served as enrollment sites for adolescents aged 12 to 18 years. Ten or so adolescents infected with M. tuberculosis and about 10 uninfected adolescents were chosen and matched for age and sex. For the adolescents, PBMC were isolated by density centrifugation from freshly drawn heparinized blood and then cryopreserved. General study outcomes and caveats: Active tuberculosis TCR-alpha repertoires showed smaller mean NN-distances to GMM-specific TCRs than IGRA-negative controls, suggesting clonal expansion of these TCRs. The smaller NN-distances in active tuberculosis patients were driven in part by shorter CDR3-alpha lengths, while the difference seen for TCR-beta was not statistically significant. Clinical samples were chosen by availability of cryopreserved specimens, and active tuberculosis cases were adults while controls were adolescents. With the diverse GMM-specific repertoire as input, a classifier achieved just over 85% accuracy (AUROC 0.9 to 0.95), whereas GEM motif frequencies as input gave roughly 70% accuracy.

TCR libraries were generated with the immunoSEQ multiplex PCR assay, using TCR-beta and/or TCR-alpha/delta assays for each sample. The amplified TCR libraries were sequenced on the Illumina high-throughput platform. Turning to the authors' computational methods: Clustering and dimensionality reduction relied on pairwise TCRdist distances among GMM-specific receptors from T cells that were either sorted ex vivo or expanded in vitro. Each clinical repertoire was assigned a mean NN-distance score, defined as the average TCRdist to the nearest 10% of tetramer-positive reference sequences. GEM TCR motif frequency was calculated as the fraction of unique TCRs that matched known GEM sequences in V/J usage and CDR3 length. Active tuberculosis was classified by linear discriminant analysis with leave-one-out cross-validation, implemented in scikit-learn. The source is immuneACCESS, and TCRdb retained only in-frame sequences with V and J called. Part of the clones is not carried over; for the studies checked, unresolved V genes explain less than half of this, and the remainder is unexplained. V and J calls and clone size are given by that table; D and trimming were obtained from the DNA. The sample contains tens of thousands of clones, around 92% of them found a single time. Approximately 8.1% of the sample goes to the ten largest clones.

On this clone: The antigen it binds to is not known. No base qualities exist here, and no much larger clone lies one base off it.

The cysteine opens and the phenylalanine closes a CDR3 of 11 amino acids. Solely the CDR3 DNA is kept, with 33 bases framed from the first base. CDR1 and CDR2 are drawn from the germline V gene (reference sequence): DFQATT, SNEGSKA. Trimming costs V 2 bases and J 13 bases, and their ends lie 13 bases apart. The sequenced sample consisted of PBMCs. This TCR was sampled from a donor aged 5 to 30 with latent tuberculosis or without tuberculosis infection. Some clones in this sample may be carry-over from other donors' samples. The V and J segments used are TRBV20-1 and TRBJ2-3; the D gene is perhaps TRBD2, from 5 matching bases. The CDR3 region reads CSARLAGVEYF. Read as DNA, the sequence is TGCAGTGCTAGATTGGCCGGGGTTGAGTATTTT.